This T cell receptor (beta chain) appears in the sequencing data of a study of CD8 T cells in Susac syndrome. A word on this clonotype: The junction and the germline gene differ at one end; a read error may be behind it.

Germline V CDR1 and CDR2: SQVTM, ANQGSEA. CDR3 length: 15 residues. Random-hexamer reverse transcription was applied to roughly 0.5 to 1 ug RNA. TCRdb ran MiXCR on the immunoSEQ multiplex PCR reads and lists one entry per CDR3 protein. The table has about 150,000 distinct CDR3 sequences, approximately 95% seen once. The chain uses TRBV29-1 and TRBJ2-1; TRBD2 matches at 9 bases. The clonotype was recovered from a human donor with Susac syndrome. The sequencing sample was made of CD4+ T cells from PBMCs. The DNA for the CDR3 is TGCAGCGTTGAAGAGTCCCTTTTGCGGGGGGGCCCGGAGATCTTC. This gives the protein CSVEESLLRGGPEIF.